These 32 T cell receptor beta chains were all obtained from the same sample, sequenced in a study of beta chain features in type 1 diabetes. Every bit of the isolated RNA underwent reverse transcription, so sequencing read expressed TCRB transcripts. Assay: immunoSEQ multiplex PCR; the TCRdb copy retains only in-frame clones and omits some. Counted here are 130,000 to 150,000 clones, 6.9% occurring once; the ten biggest clones make up about 1.4%. Input material: central memory CD4+ T cells from blood. The origin of the receptors is a woman in her thirties in good health.

In its sample, this clone was seen a few times. The V call is TRBV7-8, the J call TRBJ1-2; the D is unclear. This CDR3 has 15 amino acids. V was clipped by 5 bases and J by 4 bases, with 17 bases between them. Germline V gene sequence: CDR1 SGHVS, CDR2 FQNEAQ. The CDR3 here is CASSPTRQVGYGYTF. The CDR3 DNA sequence: TGTGCCAGCAGCCCTACGAGACAAGTGGGCTATGGCTACACCTTC.

This clone occurred a few times. The V and J genes are TRBV6-5 and TRBJ2-7, with a tentative D call TRBD1 (5 bases). CDR3 length: 11 residues. Germline assignment: CDR1 MNHEY and CDR2 SVGAGI. Trimming left V 5 bases short and J 12 bases short, with 14 bases between. The CDR3 region is CASSASTERYF. The DNA of the CDR3 is TGTGCCAGCAGTGCCTCGACAGAACGGTACTTC.

This clone was observed a few times. The V call is TRBV6-1, the J call TRBJ2-7, with D possibly matching TRBD2 (5 bases). In germline, CDR1 is MNHNS, CDR2 SASEGT. V was shortened by 6 bases and J by 3 bases, with 15 bases between the two germline ends. The CDR3 is 14 amino acids. The CDR3 reads CASSPDWGGYEQYF. For the CDR3, the DNA is TGTGCCAGCAGCCCGGACTGGGGTGGCTACGAGCAGTACTTC.

This clone was recorded at least ten times. The chain combines TRBV7-2 with TRBJ2-2; D is uncertain. Germline V gene sequence: CDR1 SGHTA, CDR2 FQGNSA. CDR3 length: 15 residues. The germline V and J ends were trimmed by 2 bases and 6 bases, with 13 bases remaining between them. The CDR3 DNA reads TGTGCCAGCAGCTTAACCCCCGTCCCGGCCGGGGAGCTGTTTTTT. Amino acids: CASSLTPVPAGELFF.

This clone was detected only a few times. V is TRBV7-2 and J is TRBJ2-7, with 14 positions matching TRBD2. Germline assignment: CDR1 SGHTA and CDR2 FQGNSA. Trimming cost V 5 bases and J 4 bases; bases outside gene matches: 7. CDR3 length equals 16 residues. CDR3 loop: CASSPPGLAGAYEQYF. The CDR3 bases are TGTGCCAGCAGCCCCCCGGGACTAGCGGGAGCATACGAGCAGTACTTC.

This clone was observed many times. The rearrangement links TRBV18 to TRBJ2-7, with D uncertain. The CDR3 totals 13 residues. Germline assignment: CDR1 KGHSH and CDR2 LQKENI. The V end lost 1 base, the J end lost 3 bases, and 7 bases lay between the germline ends. The CDR3 sequence is CASSPLGIYEQYF. CDR3 DNA: TGTGCCAGCTCACCACTCGGTATCTACGAGCAGTACTTC.

This clone appeared a few times. The chain joins TRBV6-5 to TRBJ2-5, with D maybe TRBD1 (5 bases). CDR1 MNHEY and CDR2 SVGAGI come from the germline V gene. The V gene lost 8 bases and the J gene lost 9 bases, with 22 bases spanning the gap. The CDR3 totals 14 residues. CDR3 coding DNA: TGTGCCAGCGAGGCGACAGCGTCCCGGGTAGCCCAGTACTTC. It codes for CASEATASRVAQYF.

The V and J genes are TRBV19 and TRBJ2-3; 12 bases are a match to TRBD2. From germline, CDR1 is LNHDA and CDR2 SQIVND (reference sequence). V dropped 5 bases and J dropped 4; count of bases not matched to a gene: 4. The CDR3 is 15 residues long. The CDR3 sequence: CASSGPSGRADTQYF. The CDR3, as DNA: TGTGCCAGTAGTGGCCCTAGCGGGAGGGCAGATACGCAGTATTTT.

The V call is TRBV4-2, the J call TRBJ2-1; 7 nucleotides align to TRBD2. Unmatched junction bases numbered 3, after V lost 0 bases and J lost 4 bases. The CDR3 is made up of 15 amino acids. Germline assignment: CDR1 LGHNA and CDR2 YNFKEQ. In DNA, the CDR3 is TGTGCCAGCAGCCAAGATCCCGGGAGGTACAATGAGCAGTTCTTC. This translates into CASSQDPGRYNEQFF.

This chain joins TRBV6-6 and TRBJ2-3, with D hard to call. The CDR3 spans 11 residues. V lost 11 bases to trimming and J lost 1 base, with 7 bases between them. The V gene's germline CDR1 is MNHNY and CDR2 SVGAGI (reference sequence). CDR3 nucleotides: TGTGCCGCCAGGCGCACAGATACGCAGTATTTT. Residues: CAARRTDTQYF.

This rearrangement joins TRBV6-1 to TRBJ1-1, with D hard to call. The CDR3 length is 15 residues. V was cut by 0 bases and J by 1 base, with 9 bases left in between. Germline CDR1 and CDR2: MNHNS and SASEGT. DNA for the CDR3: TGTGCCAGCAGTGAAGCCCCGAGGGCGAACACTGAAGCTTTCTTT. Translated, it gives CASSEAPRANTEAFF.

This clone was counted between two and nine times. The chain combines TRBV7-9 with TRBJ2-1; no clear D gene. Per germline, CDR1 SEHNR and CDR2 FQNEAQ (reference sequence). The CDR3 runs 13 residues. V was trimmed by 3 bases and J by 4 bases, leaving 7 bases between them. The DNA of the CDR3 is TGTGCCAGCAGCTTCTCTTCGTACAATGAGCAGTTCTTC. This gives the protein CASSFSSYNEQFF.

The J gene is TRBJ2-3, the V gene TRBV7-3; TRBD2 aligns across 7 bases. The junction had 3 bases not matched to a gene; V was cut back by 3 bases and J by 0 bases. The CDR3 is 15 residues long. Germline V gene lookup returns CDR1 SGHTA and CDR2 FQGTGA. DNA of the CDR3: TGTGCCAGCAGCTTCCGTAGCGGGAGCACAGATACGCAGTATTTT. This gives the protein CASSFRSGSTDTQYF.

This clone was counted a few times. The V call is TRBV27, the J call TRBJ2-2, with TRBD2 matching over 10 bases. Trimming took 3 bases from V and 7 from J; bases not matched to a gene: 5. Looked up from germline, CDR1 is MNHEY and CDR2 is SMNVEV (reference sequence). The CDR3 consists of 15 residues. In DNA form, the CDR3 reads TGTGCCAGCAGTTTGGCTAGCGGGAGACGCGGGGAGCTGTTTTTT. Translated: CASSLASGRRGELFF.

Here the CDR3 reads CASSAGGQGESYEQYF. CDR3 bases: TGTGCCAGTAGTGCCGGGGGACAGGGAGAATCCTACGAGCAGTACTTC. The V call is TRBV19, the J call TRBJ2-7; 9 bases line up with TRBD1. V gave up 5 bases and J gave up 1 base; unmatched junction bases: 9. Germline V gives CDR1 LNHDA, CDR2 SQIVND (reference sequence). The CDR3 is 16 residues long.

This chain joins TRBV29-1 and TRBJ1-2, with 8 bases fitting TRBD1. This CDR3 is 14 amino acids long. V shed 6 bases, J shed 4 bases, and the junction held 10 bases outside the gene matches. Germline values: CDR1 SQVTM, CDR2 ANQGSEA. The CDR3 protein is CSVKGLGQGYGYTF. The CDR3 region has the DNA TGCAGCGTCAAGGGATTAGGACAGGGCTATGGCTACACCTTC.

V usage is TRBV2 and J usage is TRBJ2-5, with TRBD1 matching 7 bases. Trimming took 7 bases from V and 1 from J; bases not matched to a gene: 9. Per the germline V gene, CDR1 is SNHLY and CDR2 is FYNNEI. This CDR3 is 15 amino acids long. This CDR3 is CASKKRQGGQETQYF. As DNA, the CDR3 is TGTGCCAGCAAAAAGAGACAGGGTGGCCAAGAGACCCAGTACTTC.

This clone was found a few times. The CDR3 nucleotides are TGTGCCAGCAGCCGCAAGGTAGGGGTTATTAGCAATCAGCCCCAGCATTTT. Translated: CASSRKVGVISNQPQHF. The chain uses TRBV27 and TRBJ1-5, with a possible D match to TRBD1 (5 bases). Germline V gene sequence: CDR1 MNHEY, CDR2 SMNVEV (reference sequence). Deletions cut 6 bases from V and 0 bases from J, with 18 bases between. This CDR3 is built from 17 residues.

J is TRBJ2-1 and V is TRBV11-2; D is possibly TRBD1 (6 bases). The ends were cut back, 4 bases at V and 2 bases at J, with 15 bases in the middle. Per the germline V gene, CDR1 is SGHAT and CDR2 is FQNNGV. This CDR3 has 16 amino acids. The CDR3 bases are TGTGCCAGCAGCTCCCAACAGGGTAGGGCCTACAATGAGCAGTTCTTC. It codes for CASSSQQGRAYNEQFF.

This clone showed up just a few times. The chain employs TRBV4-3 and TRBJ2-3, with 10 bases lining up with TRBD2. CDR1 LGHNA and CDR2 YSLEER come from the germline V gene. The CDR3 loop spans 18 amino acids. V lost 2 bases to trimming and J lost 4 bases; unmatched junction nucleotides: 12. The CDR3 loop reads CASSQTLSSGSWADTQYF. In DNA form, the CDR3 reads TGCGCCAGCAGCCAAACGTTGTCTAGCGGGAGCTGGGCAGATACGCAGTATTTT.

This chain links TRBV7-9 with TRBJ1-1, with a tentative D call TRBD1 (6 bases). Between the trimmed V and J ends, which lost 0 bases and 2 bases, there was a span of 13 bases. The CDR3 covers 16 residues. Looked up from germline, CDR1 is SEHNR and CDR2 is FQNEAQ (reference sequence). CDR3: CASSLALDGGNTEAFF. The CDR3 nucleotides are TGTGCCAGCAGCTTAGCCCTAGATGGGGGCAACACTGAAGCTTTCTTT.

V gene TRBV5-1 combines with J gene TRBJ1-2; 9 bases agree with TRBD1. The V and J ends lost 6 bases and 1 base, in that order; junction bases with no gene match: 4. Germline CDR1 reads SGHRS; CDR2 reads YFSETQ. CDR3 length equals 14 residues. The DNA for the CDR3 is TGCGCCAGCAACCCGACAGGGGGTAACTATGGCTACACCTTC. Translated: CASNPTGGNYGYTF.

V usage is TRBV7-8 and J usage is TRBJ2-5; 10 positions agree with TRBD1. The CDR3 consists of 17 residues. The germline V gene encodes CDR1 SGHVS and CDR2 FQNEAQ. Trimming took 1 base from V and 3 from J; bases not matched to a gene: 8. The CDR3 here is CASSLELRGQGKETQYF. The CDR3 nucleotides are TGTGCCAGCAGCTTAGAACTACGGGGACAGGGGAAAGAGACCCAGTACTTC.

V is TRBV7-3 and J is TRBJ2-3; D possibly corresponds to TRBD2 (6 bases). V dropped 3 bases and J dropped 0 bases, with 10 bases sitting between them. Germline V CDR1 and CDR2: SGHTA, FQGTGA. The CDR3 extends over 15 amino acids. The CDR3 nucleotides are TGTGCCAGCAGCTTCGACGGGACTAGCACAGATACGCAGTATTTT. Residues: CASSFDGTSTDTQYF.

This clone was seen a handful of times. The V gene is TRBV7-2, the J gene TRBJ1-5; 9 nucleotides line up with TRBD1. CDR1 and CDR2 from the germline V gene are SGHTA and FQGNSA. The CDR3 runs to 15 residues. V dropped 5 bases and J dropped 5; count of bases not matched to a gene: 7. The CDR3 DNA is TGTGCCAGCAGCCGGACAGGGGAGGAGGATCAGCCCCAGCATTTT. It yields the protein CASSRTGEEDQPQHF.

A remark on this clone: The sample holds other DNA sequences that translate to the same CDR3. This chain links TRBV30 with TRBJ2-3, with D possibly being TRBD2 (5 bases). Looked up from germline, CDR1 is GTSNPN and CDR2 is SVGIG (reference sequence). This CDR3 comprises 12 residues. Trimming shortened V by 5 bases and J by 5 bases, and 11 bases separated the two germline ends. The CDR3 spells CAWEGSGDTQYF. CDR3 DNA: TGTGCCTGGGAGGGCTCTGGAGATACGCAGTATTTT. Filled out from reference TRBV30 and TRBJ2-3, the complete variable domain reads SQTIHQWPATLVQPVGSPLSLECTVEGTSNPNLYWYRQAAGRGLQLLFYSVGIGQISSEVPQNLSASRPQDRQFILSSKKLLLSDSGFYLCAWEGSGDTQYFGPGTRLTVL.

The chain employs TRBV6-1 and TRBJ2-2, with TRBD1 as a possible D gene (5 bases). There are 14 residues in the CDR3. The V end lost 6 bases, the J end lost 1 base, and 9 bases lay between the germline ends. From germline, CDR1 is MNHNS and CDR2 SASEGT. In DNA form, the CDR3 reads TGTGCCAGCAGCCACAGGAGGAACACCGGGGAGCTGTTTTTT. Amino acids: CASSHRRNTGELFF.

This clone showed up many times. The chain uses TRBV7-9 and TRBJ2-7, with 9 bases lining up with TRBD2. V was pared by 1 base and J by 1 base, with 5 bases of the junction left unmatched. Germline-derived CDR1 and CDR2 are SEHNR and FQNEAQ (reference sequence). The CDR3 totals 16 residues. The CDR3 protein is CASSLGSSGRSYEQYF. CDR3 DNA: TGTGCCAGCAGCTTAGGCAGTAGCGGGAGATCCTACGAGCAGTACTTC.

The V gene is TRBV11-2, the J gene TRBJ1-2; weak D call: TRBD1 (6 bases). The CDR3 consists of 13 residues. The germline V and J ends were trimmed by 2 bases and 6 bases, with 10 bases remaining between them. CDR1 is SGHAT, CDR2 FQNNGV, per germline. CDR3 DNA sequence: TGTGCCAGCAGCTTATCAGGGGCCGATGGCTACACCTTC. Translation gives CASSLSGADGYTF. The entire variable domain, with the rest obtained from reference TRBV11-2 and TRBJ1-2, is as follows: EAGVAQSPRYKIIEKRQSVAFWCNPISGHATLYWYQQILGQGPKLLIQFQNNGVVDDSQLPKDRFSAERLKGVDSTLKIQPAKLEDSAVYLCASSLSGADGYTFGSGTRLTVV.

The chain couples TRBV18 to TRBJ1-1, with unresolved D. This CDR3 is built from 14 residues. Between the trimmed V and J ends, which lost 2 bases and 0 bases, there was a span of 7 bases. Germline V lookup: CDR1 KGHSH, CDR2 LQKENI. CDR3 sequence (DNA): TGTGCCAGCTCACCAAACGGGGTGAACACTGAAGCTTTCTTT. Its translation: CASSPNGVNTEAFF. Drawing the rest from reference TRBV18 and TRBJ1-1, the complete variable domain is NAGVMQNPRHLVRRRGQEARLRCSPMKGHSHVYWYRQLPEEGLKFMVYLQKENIIDESGMPKERFSAEFPKEGPSILRIQQVVRGDSAAYFCASSPNGVNTEAFFGQGTRLTVV.

This chain uses TRBV5-4 with TRBJ2-5, with unresolved D. Deletions cut 3 bases from V and 4 bases from J, with 13 bases between. In germline, CDR1 is SGHNT, CDR2 YYREEE (reference sequence). This CDR3 comprises 14 residues. In DNA, the CDR3 is TGTGCCAGCAGCTCCCGGGTCGGCCCAGAGACCCAGTACTTC. This gives the protein CASSSRVGPETQYF.

This clone is medium-sized by share. CDR3 in DNA: TGTGCCAGCAGTTTATCCGGCGGGAGCAGTGAGCAGTTCTTC. It is translated as CASSLSGGSSEQFF. The chain couples TRBV28 to TRBJ2-1, with 7 positions matching TRBD2. J gave up 9 bases and V 1 base, and 6 bases lay outside the gene matches. Per germline, CDR1 MDHEN and CDR2 SYDVKM. The CDR3 runs to 14 residues.